The sample holds many counts of the clone carrying this T cell receptor beta chain. This specimen belongs to a study of regulatory T cells in long-lasting Graves disease. The V gene lost 9 bases and the J gene lost 7 bases, with 32 bases spanning the gap. The CDR3 length is 18 residues. Germline V gives CDR1 KGHDR, CDR2 SFDVKD. Combining iRepertoire HTBI primers with Arm-PCR of CDR3 regions, the authors built TCR beta libraries. TCRdb used MiXCR to reprocess the multiplex PCR reads, holding one entry per CDR3 protein. The sample lists about 470,000 distinct CDR3 sequences, 20% to 25% occurring once. Documented time point: persistent/refractory GD, antithyroid drugs over 5 years with positive TRAb. PBMC-extracted RNA yielded the TCR library.

Specimen: peripheral blood mononuclear cells (PBMCs), collected when the disease was refractory, from a patient treated with antithyroid drugs. The chain carries TRBV24-1 and TRBJ1-1, with TRBD1 as a possible D gene (5 bases). The clonotype was recovered from a female donor with Graves disease. The CDR3 coding sequence is TGTGCCACCCGGAGCTCAGGCCGGGGCCGGACTAAGGTGGATGAAGCTTTCTTT. Its protein is CATRSSGRGRTKVDEAFF.